The 10 T cell receptor beta chains below were found in one sample sequenced in a study of CD8+ T cells in alopecia areata. cDNA reverse transcribed from extracted RNA served as the sequencing template. Produced via immunoSEQ multiplex PCR; TCRdb's table is partial and in-frame only. The repertoire holds approximately 210,000 clones, with approximately 67% as singletons. Treatment of the sample: oral pan-JAK inhibitor, 5-10 mg twice daily. The sample consisted of CD4+ T cells sorted from blood, taken at approximately week 50, from a patient treated with tofacitinib. These receptor sequences come from a human donor with alopecia areata.

This sequence joins TRBV4-3 and TRBJ2-6, with D unresolved. This CDR3 contains 16 residues. Germline CDR1 LGHNA, CDR2 YSLEER. Trimming shortened V by 3 bases and J by 0 bases, and 9 bases separated the two germline ends. The CDR3 loop is CASSQESISGANVLTF. The CDR3 region has the DNA TGCGCCAGCAGCCAGGAAAGCATCTCTGGGGCCAACGTCCTGACTTTC.

V and J are TRBV29-1 and TRBJ2-7; 10 bases align to TRBD2. The CDR3 spans 18 residues. J was trimmed by 0 bases and V by 4 bases; bases with no gene match: 15. The V gene's germline CDR1 is SQVTM and CDR2 ANQGSEA. This chain's CDR3 is CSVVSLAGAEISSYEQYF. For the CDR3, the DNA is TGCAGCGTTGTATCGCTAGCGGGGGCCGAGATATCCTCCTACGAGCAGTACTTC.

The chain employs TRBV29-1 and TRBJ2-3; D gene unclear. This CDR3 is 14 amino acids long. Trimming pared 4 bases from V and 0 bases from J, leaving 11 bases between. Germline V gene sequence: CDR1 SQVTM, CDR2 ANQGSEA. CDR3 coding DNA: TGCAGCGTTGTACGGCAGGAGAGCACAGATACGCAGTATTTT. Translating gives CSVVRQESTDTQYF.

J is TRBJ1-2 and V is TRBV29-1, with 8 positions matching TRBD1. Germline V gene lookup returns CDR1 SQVTM and CDR2 ANQGSEA. This CDR3 region has 14 residues. The junction had 12 bases not matched to a gene; V was cut back by 7 bases and J by 5 bases. The CDR3 DNA is TGCAGCGCTATAGCCGGGGACAGGATTTATGGCTACACCTTC. As protein: CSAIAGDRIYGYTF.

V gene TRBV7-8 combines with J gene TRBJ1-2; D unclear. Germline-derived CDR1 and CDR2 are SGHVS and FQNEAQ. Trimming removed 3 bases at V and 4 bases at J, with 12 bases between. This CDR3 region has 14 residues. The CDR3 loop is CASSLGSASYGYTF. CDR3 DNA: TGTGCCAGCAGCTTGGGATCCGCTAGCTATGGCTACACCTTC.

This clone was seen a few times. The chain carries TRBV29-1 and TRBJ2-3; D is tentatively TRBD1 or TRBD2 (5 bases each). The CDR3 is made up of 13 amino acids. The germline V gene has CDR1 SQVTM and CDR2 ANQGSEA. The ends were cut back, 6 bases at V and 0 bases at J, with 10 bases in the middle. CDR3 sequence reads: CSVGDGSTDTQYF. The DNA for the CDR3 is TGCAGCGTGGGGGACGGAAGCACAGATACGCAGTATTTT.

The rearrangement uses TRBV19 and TRBJ2-3; D is unclear. The CDR3 spans 13 residues. The germline CDR1 and CDR2 sequences are LNHDA and SQIVND (reference sequence). V shed 6 bases and J shed 0 bases, with 7 bases lying between them. The CDR3 DNA follows: TGTGCCAGTAGAGACGGAAGCACAGATACGCAGTATTTT. It specifies CASRDGSTDTQYF.

This chain connects TRBV5-6 to TRBJ2-5; D is possibly TRBD2 (6 bases). Germline V gene sequence: CDR1 SGHDT, CDR2 YYEEEE. With 1 base removed from V and 5 bases from J, the gap between germline ends came to 9 bases. This CDR3 has 13 amino acids. The CDR3 spells CASSLYGGETQYF. The CDR3 DNA is TGTGCCAGCAGCTTGTATGGGGGGGAGACCCAGTACTTC.

This clone was observed many times. The gene calls are TRBV14 and TRBJ2-4, with TRBD2 matching over 13 bases. CDR3 length equals 17 residues. Germline V lookup: CDR1 SGHDN, CDR2 FVKESK. V was clipped by 4 bases and J by 1 base; unmatched bases: 4. The CDR3 loop is CASSRGLAGRAKNIQYF. The CDR3 DNA reads TGTGCCAGCAGCCGGGGACTAGCGGGGAGGGCCAAAAACATTCAGTACTTC.

This clone was picked up many times. The chain combines TRBV5-4 with TRBJ2-1, with 7 nucleotides matching TRBD1. Germline trimming cut 3 bases from V and 10 bases from J; bases unmatched to any gene: 10. The V gene's germline CDR1 is SGHNT and CDR2 YYREEE (reference sequence). The CDR3 runs to 14 residues. The CDR3 sequence: CASSSPGQALEQFF. CDR3 nucleotide sequence: TGTGCCAGCAGCTCGCCCGGACAGGCCCTCGAGCAGTTCTTC.